A single sample is the source of the 23 T cell receptor beta chains below, sequenced in a study of T cell responses to AZD1222 COVID-19 vaccine. Clones were sequenced by immunoSEQ multiplex PCR, and TCRdb holds only the in-frame ones, with some missing. The data contain approximately 130,000 clones, approximately 90% of them singletons. The material was peripheral blood, obtained on day 0 of MenACWY control vaccination. The receptors here all came from an adult in good health.

CDR3 region: CASSLGTSYLFELRETQYF. CDR3 sequence (DNA): TGTGCCAGCAGCTTAGGGACTAGCTACCTCTTCGAGTTAAGAGAGACCCAGTACTTC. The chain combines TRBV11-2 with TRBJ2-5, with 8 nucleotides matching TRBD2. V dropped 1 base and J dropped 4; count of bases not matched to a gene: 17. The germline gives CDR1 SGHAT, CDR2 FQNNGV. The CDR3 sequence is 19 residues long.

The chain employs TRBV29-1 and TRBJ1-1; D is possibly TRBD1 (5 bases). The length of the CDR3 is 13 residues. V was trimmed by 5 bases and J by 1 base, leaving 11 bases between them. Germline V gene sequence: CDR1 SQVTM, CDR2 ANQGSEA. CDR3 sequence reads: CSVPDSWNTEAFF. The CDR3 nucleotides read TGCAGCGTTCCTGACAGCTGGAACACTGAAGCTTTCTTT.

The V gene is TRBV20-1, the J gene TRBJ2-7; the D is unclear. V was shortened by 3 bases and J by 3 bases, with 9 bases between the two germline ends. The CDR3 loop spans 12 amino acids. Germline-derived CDR1 and CDR2 are DFQATT and SNEGSKA (reference sequence). CDR3 coding DNA: TGCAGTGCTAGTAGCAGGAGCTACGAGCAGTACTTC. Its translation: CSASSRSYEQYF.

Only one count was recorded for this clone. J is TRBJ1-1 and V is TRBV6-5; 8 bases match TRBD1. The V segment lost 5 bases and the J segment 1 base; nucleotides outside the gene matches: 3. The CDR3 sequence is 14 residues long. Looked up from germline, CDR1 is MNHEY and CDR2 is SVGAGI. CDR3 nucleotide sequence: TGTGCCAGCAGTCACGGGACAGGGAACACTGAAGCTTTCTTT. The encoded protein is CASSHGTGNTEAFF.

The rearrangement joins TRBV9 to TRBJ2-2; maybe TRBD2 (6 bases). The germline V gene has CDR1 SGDLS and CDR2 YYNGEE. Deletions cut 0 bases from V and 4 bases from J, with 10 bases between. The CDR3 extends over 15 amino acids. The CDR3 loop is CASSVATSSTGELFF. CDR3 nucleotide sequence: TGTGCCAGCAGCGTAGCTACTAGCTCCACCGGGGAGCTGTTTTTT.

This clone was seen a few times. The V and J genes are TRBV4-1 and TRBJ1-5; D is ambiguous. The CDR3 covers 16 residues. Germline V gene sequence: CDR1 MGHRA, CDR2 YSYEKL. V was cut by 4 bases and J by 5 bases, with 18 bases left in between. In nucleotides, the CDR3 is TGCGCCAGCAGCCCTCAAGGGCGCCCTAGGGATCAGCCCCAGCATTTT. Translation: CASSPQGRPRDQPQHF.

This rearrangement joins TRBV5-4 to TRBJ1-2; 8 positions match TRBD1. Germline CDR1 is SGHNT and CDR2 is YYREEE (reference sequence). The CDR3 has 14 amino acids. Unmatched junction bases numbered 5, after V lost 3 bases and J lost 4 bases. CDR3 sequence: CASSYDRGGYGYTF. CDR3 coding DNA: TGTGCCAGCAGCTACGACAGGGGCGGCTATGGCTACACCTTC.

CDR3 coding DNA: TGTGCCTGGAAGGGACGGTCAAAATATTATGGCTACACCTTC. It encodes CAWKGRSKYYGYTF. The V gene is TRBV30, the J gene TRBJ1-2; D possibly corresponds to TRBD1 (5 bases). V lost 4 bases, J lost 5 bases, and 17 bases lay in between. This CDR3 contains 14 residues. Germline lookup yields CDR1 GTSNPN and CDR2 SVGIG (reference sequence).

The chain employs TRBV11-2 and TRBJ2-7; the D gene is possibly TRBD2 (6 bases). V lost 6 bases and J lost 3, with 15 bases in between. The germline gives CDR1 SGHAT, CDR2 FQNNGV. This CDR3 has 14 residues. CDR3: CASSPSSDVYEQYF. Here the CDR3 DNA reads TGTGCCAGCAGTCCCTCTAGCGACGTCTACGAGCAGTACTTC.

The J gene is TRBJ2-2, the V gene TRBV30; the D call may be TRBD1 or TRBD2 (5 bases each). The CDR3 is made up of 13 amino acids. Per germline, CDR1 GTSNPN and CDR2 SVGIG (reference sequence). V dropped 0 bases and J dropped 6 bases, with 8 bases sitting between them. Here the CDR3 reads CAWSVRGPGELFF. Written as DNA, the CDR3 is TGTGCCTGGAGTGTACGGGGACCCGGGGAGCTGTTTTTT.

The V call is TRBV5-1, the J call TRBJ2-3, with TRBD2 identical over 7 bases. The CDR3 loop spans 14 amino acids. Germline assignment: CDR1 SGHRS and CDR2 YFSETQ. The junction had 4 bases not matched to a gene; V was cut back by 4 bases and J by 2 bases. The CDR3 bases are TGCGCCAGCAGCATCGGGACTACCACAGATACGCAGTATTTT. This gives the protein CASSIGTTTDTQYF.

This clone was seen only once. The chain uses TRBV7-2 and TRBJ2-7; TRBD2 agrees at 10 bases. V trimming: 2 bases; J trimming: 0 bases; junction bases outside the gene matches: 4. Germline assignment: CDR1 SGHTA and CDR2 FQGNSA. The CDR3 loop spans 16 amino acids. CDR3 protein: CASSLTLAGSSYEQYF. The CDR3 bases are TGTGCCAGCAGCTTAACACTAGCGGGGAGCTCCTACGAGCAGTACTTC.

Concerning this clone: The identical CDR3 is also encoded by other nucleotide sequences in the sample. The V call is TRBV27, the J call TRBJ2-7; TRBD1 aligns across 9 bases. Germline V gene sequence: CDR1 MNHEY, CDR2 SMNVEV (reference sequence). The V and J ends lost 0 bases and 1 base, in that order; junction bases with no gene match: 1. The CDR3 extends over 15 amino acids. The CDR3 DNA follows: TGTGCCAGCAGTTTATCGGGGACAGGGTCCTACGAGCAGTACTTC. It is translated as CASSLSGTGSYEQYF.

The chain carries TRBV11-3 and TRBJ2-1; the D is unclear. CDR1 and CDR2 from the germline V gene are SGHNT and YENEEA. The CDR3 consists of 12 residues. V was cut by 1 base and J by 14 bases, with 12 bases left in between. In DNA, the CDR3 is TGTGCCAGCAGCTTAGGGCCCAGTATCGAGTTCTTC. Amino acids: CASSLGPSIEFF. Filled out from reference TRBV11-3 and TRBJ2-1, the complete variable domain reads EAGVVQSPRYKIIEKKQPVAFWCNPISGHNTLYWYLQNLGQGPELLIRYENEEAVDDSQLPKDRFSAERLKGVDSTLKIQPAELGDSAVYLCASSLGPSIEFFGPGTRLTVL.

This rearrangement joins TRBV14 to TRBJ2-3; TRBD2 aligns across 10 bases. This CDR3 region has 17 residues. Trimming removed 4 bases from V and 6 bases from J; junction bases left unmatched: 13. The germline gives CDR1 SGHDN, CDR2 FVKESK. Here the CDR3 DNA reads TGTGCCAGCAGCCCATACCCCCAGCGGGAGGGACGGGATACGCAGTATTTT. Its protein product is CASSPYPQREGRDTQYF.

The chain uses TRBV9 and TRBJ2-1; either TRBD1 or TRBD2 may supply D (5 bases each). V was clipped by 0 bases and J by 9 bases, with 10 bases between them. The CDR3 totals 13 residues. Looked up from germline, CDR1 is SGDLS and CDR2 is YYNGEE. The CDR3 DNA follows: TGTGCCAGCAGCGTAGGGGGGTGGGCTGAGCAGTTCTTC. This sequence encodes CASSVGGWAEQFF.

The gene calls are TRBV5-4 and TRBJ1-4, with D maybe TRBD1 (5 bases). Per germline, CDR1 SGHNT and CDR2 YYREEE (reference sequence). The CDR3 spans 13 residues. Trimming took off 1 base at V and 6 bases at J, with 7 bases between the two ends. The CDR3 DNA reads as TGTGCCAGCAGCTTGAAGACAGATGAAAAACTGTTTTTT. It translates to CASSLKTDEKLFF. The entire variable domain, with the rest obtained from reference TRBV5-4 and TRBJ1-4, is as follows: ETGVTQSPTHLIKTRGQQVTLRCSSQSGHNTVSWYQQALGQGPQFIFQYYREEENGRGNFPPRFSGLQFPNYSSELNVNALELDDSALYLCASSLKTDEKLFFGSGTQLSVL.

The chain couples TRBV18 to TRBJ1-3; D unresolved. This CDR3 is 16 amino acids long. The V and J ends lost 3 bases and 0 bases respectively, with 12 bases between them. In germline, CDR1 is KGHSH, CDR2 LQKENI. The CDR3 here is CASSPRSRSSGNTIYF. CDR3 DNA: TGTGCCAGCTCACCTCGGTCTAGAAGCTCTGGAAACACCATATATTTT.

This clone came up once. The chain joins TRBV15 to TRBJ2-2; D may match TRBD1 or TRBD2 (5 bases each). The germline V gene encodes CDR1 LNHNV and CDR2 YYDKDF (reference sequence). Trimming took 7 bases from V and 0 from J, leaving 9 bases between them. The CDR3 totals 14 residues. The CDR3 sequence: CATMGVSNTGELFF. The CDR3 DNA reads as TGTGCCACCATGGGGGTGTCGAACACCGGGGAGCTGTTTTTT.

J is TRBJ2-2 and V is TRBV29-1, with D perhaps assigned TRBD1 or TRBD2 (7 bases each). The CDR3 contains 14 residues. Germline loops: CDR1 SQVTM, CDR2 ANQGSEA. Trimming removed 4 bases from V and 5 bases from J, with 14 bases in between. The CDR3 DNA sequence: TGCAGCGTTGTAGTTCAGGGGGGGACCGGGGAGCTGTTTTTT. Translated, it gives CSVVVQGGTGELFF.

DNA for the CDR3: TGTGCCTGGTTGGAATGGGGGGCATATCAGCCCCAGCATTTT. Amino acid sequence: CAWLEWGAYQPQHF. This chain joins TRBV30 and TRBJ1-5, with a possible D match to TRBD1 (6 bases). The CDR3 extends over 14 amino acids. The germline CDR1 and CDR2 sequences are GTSNPN and SVGIG (reference sequence). V lost 5 bases and J 5 bases, leaving 16 bases between the germline ends. The full variable domain, in which reference TRBV30 and TRBJ1-5 provide the parts outside the CDR3, is SQTIHQWPATLVQPVGSPLSLECTVEGTSNPNLYWYRQAAGRGLQLLFYSVGIGQISSEVPQNLSASRPQDRQFILSSKKLLLSDSGFYLCAWLEWGAYQPQHFGDGTRLSIL.

The gene calls are TRBV2 and TRBJ1-1; D is uncertain. This CDR3 has 13 amino acids. With 4 bases removed from V and 0 bases from J, the gap between germline ends came to 6 bases. Germline lookup yields CDR1 SNHLY and CDR2 FYNNEI. Written as DNA, the CDR3 is TGTGCCAGCAGTGGGGCGATGAACACTGAAGCTTTCTTT. Protein sequence: CASSGAMNTEAFF.

The rearrangement joins TRBV27 to TRBJ1-4, with D unclear. Germline CDR1 is MNHEY and CDR2 is SMNVEV (reference sequence). The CDR3 has 14 amino acids. V was shortened by 7 bases and J by 8 bases, with 17 bases between the two germline ends. The CDR3 reads CASTGSLNGEKLFF. The CDR3 region has the DNA TGTGCCAGCACCGGGTCCCTAAATGGCGAAAAACTGTTTTTT.